This TCR beta chain originates from a study of vaccination and CD4 T cells after COVID-19. The treatment denotes: roughly 10-day PBMC culture with coronavirus spike peptide pools or control peptides (ViraFEST assay). Sequencing of the DNA from cultured CD4+ T cells was carried out with the Oncomine TCR Beta short-read assay. TCRdb reprocessed the PCR reads with MiXCR, giving one entry per CDR3 protein. The profile covers 21,000 or so distinct CDR3 sequences, with roughly 45% appearing a single time and around 13% taken by the ten largest. In its sample, this clonotype ranks as large. What it binds is unknown. V was clipped by 6 bases and J by 2 bases, with 15 bases between them. Germline CDR1 is LNHDA and CDR2 is SQIVND (reference sequence). The length of the CDR3 is 15 residues. Study-wide findings and caveats: A median roughly 87% of convalescent patients' SARS-CoV-2-reactive clones emerged only after vaccination. Convalescent patients displayed spike mono-reactivity in 304 of 307 vaccine-specific clones.

The source of this sequence is a human donor who had recovered from COVID-19. The sample comprised CD4+ T cells from blood, cultured in vitro. The chain links TRBV19 to TRBJ2-3, with D tentatively TRBD1 (6 bases). The CDR3 region has the DNA TGTGCCAGTAGACTTACAGGGACCCACACAGATACGCAGTATTTT. It specifies CASRLTGTHTDTQYF. Full variable domain (missing parts from reference TRBV19 and TRBJ2-3): DGGITQSPKYLFRKEGQNVTLSCEQNLNHDAMYWYRQDPGQGLRLIYYSQIVNDFQKGDIAEGYSVSREKKESFPLTVTSAQKNPTAFYLCASRLTGTHTDTQYFGPGTRLTVL.